This T cell receptor beta chain came from a study of cytomegalovirus exposure and HLA in healthy donors. At the level of the study: Of fewer than 450 genotyped donors, about 80% clustered with self-reported Caucasian donors.

Germline CDR1 is KGHSH and CDR2 is LQKENI. This CDR3 spans 15 amino acids. With V trimmed by 3 bases and J by 3 bases, 5 bases remained unmatched. A multiplex PCR was run with 60 Vbeta primers and 13 Jbeta primers. Using immunoSEQ multiplex PCR, the repertoire was profiled, and TCRdb retains in-frame clones only, with some absent. There are roughly 140,000 clones in the sample; less than 85% occur only once, and about 6.5% lies in the top ten. As concerns this clone: Antigen unknown.

Regarding the study as a whole: Previously analyzed data showed that most TCR beta V segments were productive at a frequency of about 90% or about 30%. Presence/absence comparisons presumed near-even sequencing depth among donors.

The TCR originated in a man aged 40-55 years in good health and CMV-seropositive. Material for sequencing was PBMCs. The genes are TRBV18 and TRBJ1-5, with TRBD1 identical over 7 bases. CDR3 in DNA: TGTGCCAGCTCACCGACAGGGAGGAACAATCAGCCCCAGCATTTT. Its translation is CASSPTGRNNQPQHF.